This T cell receptor beta chain comes out of a study of response to subunit inactivated influenza vaccine. Study-wide results and caveats: With each seasonal influenza vaccination, the authors suggested, few new T cells are recruited.

Germline assignment: CDR1 SGHAT and CDR2 FQNNGV. The V end lost 5 bases, the J end lost 6 bases, and 13 bases lay between the germline ends. The CDR3 length is 13 residues. In regard to this clonotype: Its specificity is unknown.

MiXCR, run by TCRdb on the RT-PCR reads, gives a single entry per CDR3 protein. The table includes just over 300,000 distinct CDR3 sequences, 22% detected once. J is TRBJ1-1 and V is TRBV11-2; a possible D gene is TRBD1 (6 bases). This TCR was recovered from a man between 50 and 75 years old who received an inactivated influenza vaccine. The starting material was PBMCs from blood, obtained 21 months after vaccination. The CDR3 coding sequence is TGTGCCAGCAGCCCAAACAGGGTGGCTGAAGCTTTCTTT. This sequence encodes CASSPNRVAEAFF.